These 27 T cell receptor beta chains came from one sample sequenced in a study of T cell responses to AZD1222 COVID-19 vaccine. Profiled with immunoSEQ multiplex PCR; TCRdb holds only in-frame clones, not every one. The sample gives some 150,000 clones, around 90% of which show up once; 2.5% to 3% is in the top ten. Material: peripheral blood, obtained on day 0 of AZD1222 vaccination. Every receptor here comes from an adult in good health.

V gene TRBV4-1 combines with J gene TRBJ1-4; maybe TRBD1 (5 bases). The CDR3 extends over 13 amino acids. V was clipped by 4 bases and J by 8 bases, with 11 bases between them. Germline assignment: CDR1 MGHRA and CDR2 YSYEKL. CDR3 nucleotides: TGCGCCAGCAGCCTCATAAGGGGCGAAAAACTGTTTTTT. It specifies CASSLIRGEKLFF.

J is TRBJ1-6 and V is TRBV7-3; D is unclear. Between the trimmed V and J ends, which lost 5 bases and 5 bases, there was a span of 10 bases. This CDR3 is built from 14 residues. Germline CDR1 SGHTA, CDR2 FQGTGA. The CDR3 DNA reads as TGTGCCAGCAGCCTCGCGGGGAATAATTCACCCCTCCACTTT. Its translation is CASSLAGNNSPLHF. Based on the CDR3 plus reference TRBV7-3 and TRBJ1-6, the full variable domain is GAGVSQTPSNKVTEKGKYVELRCDPISGHTALYWYRQSLGQGPEFLIYFQGTGAADDSGLPNDRFFAVRPEGSVSTLKIQRTERGDSAVYLCASSLAGNNSPLHFGNGTRLTVT.

V gene TRBV3-1 (or the pseudogene TRBV3-2) combines with J gene TRBJ1-2; possibly TRBD1 for D (5 bases). Germline V gives CDR1 LGHDT, CDR2 YNNKEL (reference sequence). Trimming removed 1 base from V and 4 bases from J, with 19 bases in between. This CDR3 region has 17 residues. CDR3 coding DNA: TGTGCCAGCAGCCAAGGGCCAACGGGGGGAAAGAGCTATGGCTACACCTTC. The encoded protein is CASSQGPTGGKSYGYTF.

V is TRBV28 and J is TRBJ2-7; possibly TRBD2 for D (5 bases). The V end lost 5 bases, the J end lost 5 bases, and 16 bases lay between the germline ends. Looked up from germline, CDR1 is MDHEN and CDR2 is SYDVKM. The CDR3 is made up of 14 amino acids. CDR3 in DNA: TGTGCCAGCAGTGACTTTCGGACTCCTCACGAGCAGTACTTC. This codes for CASSDFRTPHEQYF. Full variable domain (missing parts from reference TRBV28 and TRBJ2-7): DVKVTQSSRYLVKRTGEKVFLECVQDMDHENMFWYRQDPGLGLRLIYFSYDVKMKEKGDIPEGYSVSREKKERFSLILESASTNQTSMYLCASSDFRTPHEQYFGPGTRLTVT.

This rearrangement joins TRBV11-2 to TRBJ2-2; TRBD2 is a possible D gene (6 bases). CDR1 and CDR2 (germline): SGHAT, FQNNGV. This CDR3 is 15 amino acids long. The V and J ends lost 6 bases and 5 bases respectively, with 16 bases between them. As DNA, the CDR3 is TGTGCCAGCAGATCCACCGGAGGGATTACCGGGGAGCTGTTTTTT. The encoded protein is CASRSTGGITGELFF.

The rearrangement uses TRBV9 and TRBJ1-1; a possible D gene is TRBD1 (5 bases). V lost 3 bases and J 0 bases, leaving 12 bases between the germline ends. This CDR3 region has 15 residues. Per the germline V gene, CDR1 is SGDLS and CDR2 is YYNGEE. CDR3 in amino acids: CASSAQQVMNTEAFF. In nucleotides, the CDR3 is TGTGCCAGCAGCGCCCAACAGGTCATGAACACTGAAGCTTTCTTT.

The genes are TRBV5-1 and TRBJ1-1; the D is unclear. Germline V CDR1 and CDR2: SGHRS, YFSETQ. This CDR3 is built from 13 residues. Trimming took 0 bases from V and 0 from J, leaving 3 bases between them. The CDR3 sequence is CASSLVVNTEAFF. Here the CDR3 DNA reads TGCGCCAGCAGCTTGGTGGTGAACACTGAAGCTTTCTTT.

This clone was seen only once. The chain uses TRBV5-5 and TRBJ2-3; D gene uncertain. CDR1 and CDR2 (germline): SGHKS, YYEKEE (reference sequence). This CDR3 spans 16 amino acids. V was trimmed by 0 bases and J by 5 bases, leaving 16 bases between them. The CDR3: CASSLGTGLALDTQYF. The CDR3 DNA reads TGTGCCAGCAGCTTGGGGACGGGCCTGGCCCTAGATACGCAGTATTTT.

The chain recombines TRBV7-2 with TRBJ2-7; no clear D gene. There are 13 residues in the CDR3. V lost 2 bases and J 4 bases, leaving 9 bases between the germline ends. The germline CDR1 and CDR2 sequences are SGHTA and FQGNSA. Written as DNA, the CDR3 is TGTGCCAGCAGCTTACCCTCCAGATACGAGCAGTACTTC. Translation: CASSLPSRYEQYF.

The rearrangement uses TRBV12-3 or TRBV12-4 and TRBJ1-1; D unclear. V was clipped by 6 bases and J by 8 bases, with 10 bases between them. The length of the CDR3 is 11 residues. The CDR3 reads CASSPKGEAFF. DNA for the CDR3: TGTGCCAGCAGCCCTAAGGGCGAAGCTTTCTTT.

In its sample, this clone was seen a few times. V usage is TRBV4-3 and J usage is TRBJ2-1; TRBD2 agrees at 12 bases. From germline, CDR1 is LGHNA and CDR2 YSLEER. With V trimmed by 1 base and J by 2 bases, 3 bases remained unmatched. The CDR3 length is 17 residues. The CDR3 reads CASSQGLAGVTYNEQFF. The CDR3 DNA reads TGCGCCAGCAGCCAAGGACTAGCGGGAGTTACCTACAATGAGCAGTTCTTC.

The chain recombines TRBV6-5 with TRBJ2-4, with TRBD1 matching over 7 bases. From germline, CDR1 is MNHEY and CDR2 SVGAGI. The ends lost 6 bases at V and 0 bases at J; junction bases unmatched: 5. The CDR3 is made up of 15 amino acids. In DNA, the CDR3 is TGTGCCAGCAGCATGGACAGGACAGCCAAAAACATTCAGTACTTC. Translated, it gives CASSMDRTAKNIQYF.

V usage is TRBV2 and J usage is TRBJ2-7; TRBD1 matches 7 bases. The trim removed 2 bases at V and 3 bases at J, leaving 4 bases unmatched. The V gene's germline CDR1 is SNHLY and CDR2 FYNNEI. The CDR3 has 14 residues. The CDR3, as DNA: TGTGCCAGCAGTGAAAGACAGGGTTACTACGAGCAGTACTTC. Translation gives CASSERQGYYEQYF.

The V and J genes are TRBV5-4 and TRBJ1-6; no reliable D call. The CDR3 consists of 13 residues. Germline V CDR1 and CDR2: SGHNT, YYREEE (reference sequence). V lost 0 bases to trimming and J lost 13 bases, with 11 bases between them. Written as DNA, the CDR3 is TGTGCCAGCAGCTTGGATGTCCCGGCGCCCCTCCACTTT. This encodes CASSLDVPAPLHF. The variable domain in full, with the rest retrieved from reference TRBV5-4 and TRBJ1-6, is ETGVTQSPTHLIKTRGQQVTLRCSSQSGHNTVSWYQQALGQGPQFIFQYYREEENGRGNFPPRFSGLQFPNYSSELNVNALELDDSALYLCASSLDVPAPLHFGNGTRLTVT.

The chain is built from TRBV4-1 and TRBJ2-7; 11 bases are shared with TRBD1. CDR3 length: 16 amino acids. The V segment lost 2 bases and the J segment 7 bases; nucleotides outside the gene matches: 10. Germline lookup yields CDR1 MGHRA and CDR2 YSYEKL. DNA of the CDR3: TGCGCCAGCAGCCAATGGCCCCGGGACAGGGGGTGGGAGCAGTACTTC. Translation: CASSQWPRDRGWEQYF.

The chain carries TRBV6-1 and TRBJ2-5; TRBD2 agrees at 8 bases. The V gene end was trimmed by 3 bases and the J gene end by 2 bases; junction bases not matched to a gene: 5. This CDR3 region has 15 residues. CDR1 is MNHNS, CDR2 SASEGT, per germline. CDR3 in DNA: TGTGCCAGCAGTGAGTGGCGGGGGGAACAAGAGACCCAGTACTTC. It codes for CASSEWRGEQETQYF.

The chain combines TRBV13 with TRBJ2-7, with D tentatively TRBD2 (6 bases). The V gene's germline CDR1 is PRHDT and CDR2 FYEKMQ (reference sequence). The V end lost 8 bases, the J end lost 1 base, and 33 bases lay between the germline ends. This CDR3 has 20 residues. The CDR3 nucleotides are TGTGCCAGCTACTTGGCCGGTAGCGGCTGGAGCGCGGACGGATCCTACGAGCAGTACTTC. Translating gives CASYLAGSGWSADGSYEQYF.

The J gene is TRBJ2-2, the V gene TRBV5-6; no definite D call. This CDR3 comprises 14 residues. Germline-derived CDR1 and CDR2 are SGHDT and YYEEEE. V was clipped by 5 bases and J by 1 base, with 9 bases between them. CDR3 in amino acids: CASSLQRNTGELFF. The DNA for the CDR3 is TGTGCCAGCAGTCTACAGAGGAACACCGGGGAGCTGTTTTTT.

The chain is built from TRBV19 and TRBJ1-1; D possibly corresponds to TRBD1 (5 bases). This CDR3 region has 15 residues. V was shortened by 0 bases and J by 1 base, with 9 bases between the two germline ends. In germline, CDR1 is LNHDA, CDR2 SQIVND (reference sequence). CDR3 amino acids: CASSIEGEWNTEAFF. In DNA, the CDR3 is TGTGCCAGTAGTATAGAAGGGGAGTGGAACACTGAAGCTTTCTTT.

V and J are TRBV7-2 and TRBJ2-3, with 10 positions matching TRBD2. The germline CDR1 and CDR2 sequences are SGHTA and FQGNSA. Trimming cost V 0 bases and J 5 bases; bases outside gene matches: 11. The CDR3 totals 18 residues. Written as DNA, the CDR3 is TGTGCCAGCAGCTTAGCAGGAAACCTAGCGGGGGTCGGAGATACGCAGTATTTT. It translates to CASSLAGNLAGVGDTQYF.

The chain employs TRBV6-5 and TRBJ1-1; D is uncertain. Germline CDR1 and CDR2: MNHEY and SVGAGI. V was pared by 0 bases and J by 6 bases, with 11 bases between. The CDR3 loop spans 14 amino acids. Here the CDR3 reads CASSYSPVEAEAFF. CDR3 bases: TGTGCCAGCAGTTACTCACCAGTAGAGGCTGAAGCTTTCTTT.

The V and J genes are TRBV7-9 and TRBJ1-2; 10 nucleotides agree with TRBD1. Unmatched junction bases numbered 2, after V lost 1 base and J lost 12 bases. The CDR3 extends over 12 amino acids. Germline V CDR1 and CDR2: SEHNR, FQNEAQ (reference sequence). CDR3 protein: CASSLGGTGDTF. The CDR3 nucleotides are TGTGCCAGCAGCTTAGGGGGGACAGGGGACACCTTC.

CDR3 nucleotides: TGCGCCAGCAGCCAAACGGGAACAGGGTATGGCTACACCTTC. It encodes CASSQTGTGYGYTF. The chain joins TRBV4-3 to TRBJ1-2; D may be TRBD1 (6 bases). CDR3 length: 14 residues. Germline V gene lookup returns CDR1 LGHNA and CDR2 YSLEER. Trimming shortened V by 2 bases and J by 5 bases, and 12 bases separated the two germline ends.

J is TRBJ1-1 and V is TRBV29-1; D remains unclear. The CDR3 runs 13 residues. Trimming took off 4 bases at V and 1 base at J, with 10 bases between the two ends. In germline, CDR1 is SQVTM, CDR2 ANQGSEA. CDR3 DNA: TGCAGCGTTGCAAAGAAGGGGAACACTGAAGCTTTCTTT. It encodes CSVAKKGNTEAFF.

Here the CDR3 reads CASSIGQYNEAFF. Here the CDR3 DNA reads TGTGCCAGTAGTATAGGACAGTATAATGAAGCTTTCTTT. V and J are TRBV19 and TRBJ1-1; perhaps TRBD1 as D (5 bases). The CDR3 contains 13 residues. The V gene's germline CDR1 is LNHDA and CDR2 SQIVND (reference sequence). The V and J ends lost 1 base and 7 bases respectively, with 10 bases between them.

V and J are TRBV5-6 and TRBJ2-5, with 8 bases that match TRBD2. Germline-derived CDR1 and CDR2 are SGHDT and YYEEEE. The ends lost 4 bases at V and 9 bases at J; junction bases unmatched: 5. The CDR3 is 12 residues long. The CDR3 protein is CASSHSGMPQYF. DNA of the CDR3: TGTGCCAGCAGCCATAGCGGGATGCCCCAGTACTTC.

The chain combines TRBV19 with TRBJ2-2; D is undetermined. The CDR3 is 15 residues long. V gave up 3 bases and J gave up 0 bases, with 8 bases separating them. Germline CDR1 is LNHDA and CDR2 is SQIVND (reference sequence). CDR3 protein: CASSIGSPNTGELFF. CDR3 nucleotide sequence: TGTGCCAGTAGTATCGGCAGTCCGAACACCGGGGAGCTGTTTTTT.